This T cell receptor beta chain was recorded in a study of blood T cell repertoires in COVID-19. Study at large: Samples representing acute and convalescent COVID-19 were sourced from the United States, Italy and Spain. The cDNA or gDNA used as material had been derived from T cells, B-cell-depleted T cells, or PBMCs.

In assigning cohorts, the study relied on participant-reported clinical history. Here immunoSEQ multiplex PCR was the method, and the copy in TCRdb shows in-frame clones only, minus some. The sample lists about 290,000 clones, approximately 91% seen once, with 1.7% in the top ten. This CDR3 comprises 11 residues. The V end lost 5 bases, the J end lost 6 bases, and 8 bases lay between the germline ends. The V gene's germline CDR1 is SGHAT and CDR2 FQNNGV. The sample was PBMCs or T cells enriched from blood (not recorded which). This clonotype was obtained from a woman aged 40 to 50 who had recovered from COVID-19. The chain has TRBV11-2 and TRBJ2-7; no clear D. This chain's CDR3 is CASSRRSEQYF. CDR3 bases: TGTGCCAGCAGCCGAAGGAGCGAGCAGTACTTC.